There are a few counts of the clone carrying this TCR beta chain. Antigen: not known. The sample originates from a study of T-cell memory formation after mild COVID-19. Overall study: The study found TCR clusters largely donor specific.

Study observations and caveats: The study detected some responding clones in pre-infection memory, suggesting cross-reactive memory joined. Proof of SARS-CoV-2 specificity was absent for the second-wave clones that crested on day 37.

One entry per CDR3 protein results from TCRdb running MiXCR on the 5' RACE reads. The sample lists about 610,000 distinct CDR3 sequences, roughly 17% occurring once. Germline CDR1 and CDR2: SNHLY and FYNNEI. The CDR3 totals 14 residues. V shed 5 bases and J 5 bases; nucleotides not matched to a gene: 8. The chain combines TRBV2 with TRBJ2-5; the match to TRBD2 covers 7 bases. This receptor was taken from an adult woman who had mild COVID-19 (a few samples of this study predate the infection). Cell type and time point are not known. Sequences were obtained from PBMCs or a T cell subset sorted from them (not recorded which). The CDR3: CASSREVGDETQYF. The CDR3 DNA reads TGTGCCAGCAGTCGGGAGGTTGGGGATGAGACCCAGTACTTC. Drawing the rest from reference TRBV2 and TRBJ2-5, the complete variable domain is EPEVTQTPSHQVTQMGQEVILRCVPISNHLYFYWYRQILGQKVEFLVSFYNNEISEKSEIFDDQFSVERPDGSNFTLKIRSTKLEDSAMYFCASSREVGDETQYFGPGTRLLVL.